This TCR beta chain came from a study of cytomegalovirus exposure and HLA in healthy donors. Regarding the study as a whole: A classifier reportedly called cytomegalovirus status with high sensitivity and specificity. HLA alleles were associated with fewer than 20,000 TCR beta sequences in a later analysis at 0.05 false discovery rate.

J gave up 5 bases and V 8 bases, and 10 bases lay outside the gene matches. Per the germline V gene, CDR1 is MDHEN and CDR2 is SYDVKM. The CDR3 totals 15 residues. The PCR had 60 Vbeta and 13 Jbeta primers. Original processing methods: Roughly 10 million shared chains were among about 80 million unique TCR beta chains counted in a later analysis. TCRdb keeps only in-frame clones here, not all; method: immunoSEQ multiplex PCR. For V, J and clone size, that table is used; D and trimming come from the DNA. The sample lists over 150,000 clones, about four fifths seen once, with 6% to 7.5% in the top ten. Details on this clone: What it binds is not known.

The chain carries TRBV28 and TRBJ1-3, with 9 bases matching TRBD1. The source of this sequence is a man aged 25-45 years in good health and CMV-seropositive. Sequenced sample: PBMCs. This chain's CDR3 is CASFTPGQGRNTIYF. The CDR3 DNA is TGTGCCAGCTTCACGCCGGGACAGGGTAGAAACACCATATATTTT.